This T cell receptor beta chain was identified during a study of CD8+CD57+ T cells in acquired aplastic anemia. Whole-study context: Mean DNA quantity obtained from sorted CD4+ and CD8+ cells was about 3.2 ug. Healthy CD8+ samples averaged around 10 million reads.

To note about this clonotype: What it binds is unknown.

The CDR3 is 16 amino acids. Trimming took 1 base from V and 8 from J; bases not matched to a gene: 9. Germline CDR1 and CDR2: SGHVS and FQNEAQ. Study-wide results and limits: There were around 28 CD8+ CDR3 sequences that occurred in both patients and controls. Simpson's diversity of CD8+ cells was not significantly different in patients compared with controls.

The template used for profiling TCR beta VDJ and CDR3 was genomic DNA. One entry per CDR3 protein results from TCRdb running MiXCR on the reads. The data show 150,000 to 200,000 distinct CDR3 sequences, 55% to 70% seen once. The TCR was taken from a human donor in good health. Sequenced input: sorted CD4+, CD8+, or CD8+CD57+ T cells (not recorded which) from PBMCs. The chain links TRBV7-8 to TRBJ2-1, with TRBD2 identical over 9 bases. CDR3 sequence reads: CASSLVLLRGGHEQFF. The CDR3, as DNA: TGTGCCAGCAGCTTAGTGCTATTGCGGGGGGGCCATGAGCAGTTCTTC.